This T cell receptor (beta chain) was retrieved from a study of T-cell reconstitution after alpha-beta-depleted transplantation in children. This CDR3 comprises 14 residues. Germline-derived CDR1 and CDR2 are LNHNV and YYDKDF (reference sequence). The germline V and J ends were trimmed by 1 base and 7 bases, with 14 bases remaining between them. Study-wide points: Newly produced T cells mostly accounted for T-cell counts and diversity one year post-transplant. Some patients' high day-60 TCRbeta diversity was traced to surviving recipient T cells and thymic progenitors. At around two months after transplant, the alpha-beta T cells were reportedly derived from several hundred expanded clones that came from non-depleted graft cells.

This clonotype was detected a few times. Its antigen is unidentified. As it was prepared, the TCRbeta library received unique molecular identifiers. TCRdb re-derived calls from the PCR reads in MiXCR, one entry per CDR3 protein. Altogether about a million distinct CDR3 sequences are present, around 30% being singletons, with the ten largest covering roughly 27%. The source was PBMCs, mostly from graft donor cells, collected 360 days after TCRalphabeta/CD19-depleted stem cell transplant. This clonotype was sampled from a boy under two years old who had a stem cell transplant for SCID, so the T cells may come from the graft donor. The chain is built from TRBV15 and TRBJ2-7; D is unclear. CDR3 in amino acids: CATSRAPGPTEQYF. The CDR3 nucleotides read TGTGCCACCAGCAGAGCACCGGGTCCTACGGAGCAGTACTTC.